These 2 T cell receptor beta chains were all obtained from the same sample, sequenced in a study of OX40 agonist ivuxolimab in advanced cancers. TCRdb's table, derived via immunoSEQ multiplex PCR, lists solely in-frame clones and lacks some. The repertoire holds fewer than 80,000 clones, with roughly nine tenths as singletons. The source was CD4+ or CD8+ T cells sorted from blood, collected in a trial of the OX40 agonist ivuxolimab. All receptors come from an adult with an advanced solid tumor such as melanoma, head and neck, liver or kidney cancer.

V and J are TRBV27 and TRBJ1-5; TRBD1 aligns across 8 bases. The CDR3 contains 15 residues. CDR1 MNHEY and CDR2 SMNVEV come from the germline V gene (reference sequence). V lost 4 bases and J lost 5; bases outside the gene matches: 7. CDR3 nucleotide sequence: TGTGCCAGCAGTTCAGGACAGGGTGACGATCAGCCCCAGCATTTT. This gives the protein CASSSGQGDDQPQHF.

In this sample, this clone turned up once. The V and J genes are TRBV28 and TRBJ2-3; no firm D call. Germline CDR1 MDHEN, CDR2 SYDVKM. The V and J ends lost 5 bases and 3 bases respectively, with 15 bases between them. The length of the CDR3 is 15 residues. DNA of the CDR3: TGTGCCAGCAGTCTCGCCCTAGATCTTACAGATACGCAGTATTTT. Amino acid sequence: CASSLALDLTDTQYF. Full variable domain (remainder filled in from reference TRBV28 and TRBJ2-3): DVKVTQSSRYLVKRTGEKVFLECVQDMDHENMFWYRQDPGLGLRLIYFSYDVKMKEKGDIPEGYSVSREKKERFSLILESASTNQTSMYLCASSLALDLTDTQYFGPGTRLTVL.